This paragraph reports one TCR beta chain. Other DNA sequences of this sample code for an identical CDR3. The sample belongs to a study of shared clonotypes between healthy human individuals. In the study's own analysis: ImmunoSEQ output lacked quality scores and full-length reads, limiting matched filtering. Some clones are missing from TCRdb's copy, which holds only in-frame ones; the method was immunoSEQ multiplex PCR. V and J calls and clone size are as listed in that table; D and trimming were resolved from the DNA. The table includes roughly 2 million clones, almost 96% detected once. V gave up 2 bases and J gave up 0 bases, with 8 bases separating them. The CDR3 is 14 residues long. Germline assignment: CDR1 MNHEY and CDR2 SMNVEV (reference sequence). The study enrolled healthy HIV-negative adults without recent acute infections or vaccinations as donors.

This chain uses TRBV27 with TRBJ2-7; D is undetermined. This TCR came from a man aged 18-30 years in good health. Specimen: naive CD4+ T cells sorted from blood. Subset here: CD45RA+ positively selected. CDR3 in DNA: TGTGCCAGCAGTTTAGTGCGAAGCTCCTACGAGCAGTACTTC. Translation gives CASSLVRSSYEQYF.